This TCR beta chain appears in the sequencing data of a study of blood T cell repertoires in COVID-19. Study background: The United States, Italy and Spain provided the acute and convalescent COVID-19 samples. T cells, B-cell-depleted T cells, or PBMCs provided the cDNA or gDNA that served as material.

CDR3 length: 16 amino acids. Trimming at V came to 0 bases and at J to 0 bases, leaving 2 bases not matched to a gene. CDR1 and CDR2 from the germline V gene are SGHRS and YFSETQ. How the authors handled the data: The authors estimated nucleated cell counts from reference gene primer amplification. The table came from immunoSEQ multiplex PCR; TCRdb's copy has only in-frame clones and leaves some out. V and J calls and clone size are given by that table; D and trimming were obtained from the DNA. This table holds 90,000 to 120,000 clones, around 92% found once. The chain has TRBV5-1 and TRBJ2-7; 11 positions match TRBD1. The sample comprised peripheral blood. The source of this sequence is a man aged 40-50 years with active or convalescent COVID-19. The CDR3 sequence is CASSLDGTGGSYEQYF. The DNA for the CDR3 is TGCGCCAGCAGCTTGGACGGGACAGGGGGCTCCTACGAGCAGTACTTC.